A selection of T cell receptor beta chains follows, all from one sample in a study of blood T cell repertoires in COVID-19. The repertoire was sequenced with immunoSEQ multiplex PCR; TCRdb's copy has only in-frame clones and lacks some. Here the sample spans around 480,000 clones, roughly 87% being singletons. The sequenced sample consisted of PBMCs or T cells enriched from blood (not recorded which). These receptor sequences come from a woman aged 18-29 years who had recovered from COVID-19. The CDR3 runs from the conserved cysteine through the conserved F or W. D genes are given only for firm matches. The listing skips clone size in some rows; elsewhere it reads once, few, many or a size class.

CDR3 DNA: TGTGCCAGCAGTCAGGGGAATTCACCCCTCCACTTT
CDR3 protein: CASSQGNSPLHF
V gene: TRBV28
D gene: NA
J gene: TRBJ1-6
clone size: NA

CDR3 DNA: TGCAGCGTTATGGCAGGTGGCACCGGGGAGCTGTTTTTT
CDR3 protein: CSVMAGGTGELFF
V gene: TRBV29-1
D gene: NA
J gene: TRBJ2-2
clone size: NA

CDR3 DNA: TGTGCCAGTAGTATGAGAGCGGGGAACACTGAAGCTTTCTTT
CDR3 protein: CASSMRAGNTEAFF
V gene: TRBV19
D gene: NA
J gene: TRBJ1-1
clone size: NA

CDR3 DNA: TGTGCCAGCAGCGTAGAGGACATACGAACTGAAGCTTTCTTT
CDR3 protein: CASSVEDIRTEAFF
V gene: TRBV9
D gene: NA
J gene: TRBJ1-1
clone size: NA

CDR3 DNA: TGTGCCAGCAGTGACCAACAGGGGGCACGAGGCTACACCTTC
CDR3 protein: CASSDQQGARGYTF
V gene: TRBV25-1
D gene: TRBD1
J gene: TRBJ1-2
clone size: NA

CDR3 DNA: TGTGCCAGCAGTTTAGTGGGACAGGGGAATGTCAATGAGCAGTTCTTC
CDR3 protein: CASSLVGQGNVNEQFF
V gene: TRBV28
D gene: TRBD1
J gene: TRBJ2-1
clone size: NA

CDR3 DNA: TGTGCCAGTAGTACTTTGACTAGCAAGGAGATGGAGACCCAGTACTTC
CDR3 protein: CASSTLTSKEMETQYF
V gene: TRBV19
D gene: TRBD2
J gene: TRBJ2-5
clone size: NA

CDR3 DNA: TGTGCCAGCAGCCTCGGGACAGGGTGGGACGAGCAGTACTTC
CDR3 protein: CASSLGTGWDEQYF
V gene: TRBV6-6
D gene: TRBD1
J gene: TRBJ2-7
clone size: NA

CDR3 DNA: TGTGCCAGCAAAGAGGGCCTCTATGGCTACACCTTC
CDR3 protein: CASKEGLYGYTF
V gene: TRBV6-5
D gene: NA
J gene: TRBJ1-2
clone size: once

CDR3 DNA: TGTGCCAGTAGGACAGGGCTTTACACTGAAGCTTTCTTT
CDR3 protein: CASRTGLYTEAFF
V gene: TRBV19
D gene: TRBD1
J gene: TRBJ1-1
clone size: NA

CDR3 DNA: TGTGCCAGCAGCGCGACACCCGGACTAGCGCTCGAGACCCAGTACTTC
CDR3 protein: CASSATPGLALETQYF
V gene: TRBV9
D gene: TRBD2
J gene: TRBJ2-5
clone size: NA

CDR3 DNA: TGTGCCAGCTCACCACAGACAGGGGAAAGGAATGAGCAGTTCTTC
CDR3 protein: CASSPQTGERNEQFF
V gene: TRBV18
D gene: TRBD1
J gene: TRBJ2-1
clone size: NA

CDR3 DNA: TGTGCCTGGAGTCCCCGATACGGTGGCAGGGGTAACTATGGCTACACCTTC
CDR3 protein: CAWSPRYGGRGNYGYTF
V gene: TRBV30
D gene: NA
J gene: TRBJ1-2
clone size: NA

CDR3 DNA: TGTGCCACCTGTCACCGGGGGGGGCCGACAGATACGCAGTATTTT
CDR3 protein: CATCHRGGPTDTQYF
V gene: TRBV19
D gene: TRBD2
J gene: TRBJ2-3
clone size: NA

CDR3 DNA: TGTGCCAGCAGCCCCCTTGGAGGGGGGACTAGCGGGGGAGGAGAGACCCAGTACTTC
CDR3 protein: CASSPLGGGTSGGGETQYF
V gene: TRBV5-4
D gene: TRBD2
J gene: TRBJ2-5
clone size: NA

CDR3 DNA: TGTGCCAGCAGCACCTACAGGGGGCTCAGGTACGAGCAGTACTTC
CDR3 protein: CASSTYRGLRYEQYF
V gene: TRBV5-6
D gene: TRBD1
J gene: TRBJ2-7
clone size: NA

CDR3 DNA: TGTGCCAGCAGTGACATGGCGGGGTATACGCAGTATTTT
CDR3 protein: CASSDMAGYTQYF
V gene: TRBV6-4
D gene: NA
J gene: TRBJ2-3
clone size: NA

CDR3 DNA: TGTGCCTGGAGTAACGGGTTGAGCACTGAAGCTTTCTTT
CDR3 protein: CAWSNGLSTEAFF
V gene: TRBV30
D gene: NA
J gene: TRBJ1-1
clone size: NA

CDR3 DNA: TGTGCCACCAGGGGGCCGTACACTGAAGCTTTCTTT
CDR3 protein: CATRGPYTEAFF
V gene: TRBV10-3
D gene: TRBD1
J gene: TRBJ1-1
clone size: NA

CDR3 DNA: TGTGCCAGCAGCGGACAGGGGGAAAAACTGTTTTTT
CDR3 protein: CASSGQGEKLFF
V gene: TRBV5-6
D gene: TRBD1
J gene: TRBJ1-4
clone size: NA

CDR3 DNA: TGTGCCCCCAGGGGTCTTAGCCCCCAGCATTTT
CDR3 protein: CAPRGLSPQHF
V gene: TRBV30
D gene: NA
J gene: TRBJ1-5
clone size: NA

CDR3 DNA: TGTGCCATCACTGAGGTAGCGGGGGGGTACAATGAGCAGTTCTTC
CDR3 protein: CAITEVAGGYNEQFF
V gene: TRBV10-3
D gene: TRBD2
J gene: TRBJ2-1
clone size: NA

CDR3 DNA: TGCGCCAGCAGCCCAGGGACAGGGGGTAATTCACCCCTCCACTTT
CDR3 protein: CASSPGTGGNSPLHF
V gene: TRBV5-1
D gene: TRBD1
J gene: TRBJ1-6
clone size: few

CDR3 DNA: TGTGCCAGCAGCCTCTGGACAGGCTACGAGCAGTACTTC
CDR3 protein: CASSLWTGYEQYF
V gene: TRBV7-2
D gene: TRBD1
J gene: TRBJ2-7
clone size: NA

CDR3 DNA: TGTGCCAGCAGCGTAGGAGGAGCGGGGGGCGGAGAGACCCAGTACTTC
CDR3 protein: CASSVGGAGGGETQYF
V gene: TRBV9
D gene: TRBD2
J gene: TRBJ2-5
clone size: NA

CDR3 DNA: TGTGCCATCAGTGGGACAGCCTTGAACACTGAAGCTTTCTTT
CDR3 protein: CAISGTALNTEAFF
V gene: TRBV10-3
D gene: NA
J gene: TRBJ1-1
clone size: NA

CDR3 DNA: TGTGCCAGCAGTTCTCAGGGGTTGGCGCAGTATTTT
CDR3 protein: CASSSQGLAQYF
V gene: TRBV12-3/TRBV12-4
D gene: NA
J gene: TRBJ2-3
clone size: NA

CDR3 DNA: TGTGCCAGCAGAACGACAGGCACAGATACGCAGTATTTT
CDR3 protein: CASRTTGTDTQYF
V gene: TRBV6-5
D gene: NA
J gene: TRBJ2-3
clone size: NA

CDR3 DNA: TGCAGTGCTAGCCGCGGTAATGGCTACACCTTC
CDR3 protein: CSASRGNGYTF
V gene: TRBV20-1
D gene: NA
J gene: TRBJ1-2
clone size: NA

CDR3 DNA: TGTGCCAGTACCCGGACAGCTTTTTCCCTTAGCAATCAGCCCCAGCATTTT
CDR3 protein: CASTRTAFSLSNQPQHF
V gene: TRBV19
D gene: NA
J gene: TRBJ1-5
clone size: NA

CDR3 DNA: TGTGCCAGCAGTTTACTGACAGGCTCCTACGAGCAGTACTTC
CDR3 protein: CASSLLTGSYEQYF
V gene: TRBV5-5
D gene: NA
J gene: TRBJ2-7
clone size: NA

CDR3 DNA: TGCAGCGTTGGATCATGGAGACAGATGCACACTGAAGCTTTCTTT
CDR3 protein: CSVGSWRQMHTEAFF
V gene: TRBV29-1
D gene: NA
J gene: TRBJ1-1
clone size: NA